One T cell receptor beta chain is described in this entry. Its antigen is currently unknown. Some clones are missing from TCRdb's copy, which holds only in-frame ones; the method was immunoSEQ multiplex PCR. This table has about 350,000 clones, about 85% appearing once. Germline V gene sequence: CDR1 MNHEY, CDR2 SVGAGI. V lost 4 bases to trimming and J lost 4 bases, with 17 bases between them. This CDR3 contains 15 residues. Treatment given: 19 received Ad26.COV2.S at low or high dose, single or two shots; about 5 received placebo; per-sample allocation not given. Collection of the samples took place on day 63 after the first injection of vaccine or placebo. This specimen comes from a study of Ad26.COV2.S vaccination and SARS-CoV-2 variants. Overall study: Participants got Ad26.COV2.S intramuscularly, once or twice 56 days apart.

Study-wide results and caveats: People who got the vaccine had more spike-specific TCR breadth than people who got placebo. An underestimation of total T cell responses may have resulted from the TCR breadth and depth analyses.

This clonotype was obtained from a person aged 18 to 59 who received the Ad26.COV2.S COVID-19 vaccine or a placebo. Specimen: peripheral blood, collected in a trial of Ad26.COV2.S vaccine versus placebo. The rearrangement joins TRBV6-5 to TRBJ2-7; maybe TRBD1 (5 bases). Here the CDR3 reads CASSSIRVRSYEQYF. The CDR3 nucleotides are TGTGCCAGCAGTTCTATCAGGGTCAGGAGTTACGAGCAGTACTTC.